This TCR beta chain was profiled in a study of blood T cell repertoires in COVID-19. Per the original methods: Reference gene primer amplification in the assay estimated nucleated cell counts. Method: immunoSEQ multiplex PCR; TCRdb's copy keeps in-frame clones and lacks some. V and J calls plus clone size are reproduced from that table; the DNA served to infer D and trimming. The repertoire holds about 140,000 clones, around 80% seen once, with more than 3.5% in the top ten. The sequence came from an elderly woman with active or convalescent COVID-19. What was sequenced was peripheral blood.

The DNA for the CDR3 is TGTGCCAGTAGTCCAGGACTGGGCAATCAGCCCCAGCATTTT. This codes for CASSPGLGNQPQHF. The chain carries TRBV19 and TRBJ1-5; D unclear. CDR1 and CDR2 (germline): LNHDA, SQIVND (reference sequence). This CDR3 is built from 14 residues. V was cut by 5 bases and J by 2 bases, with 10 bases left in between.